The 9 T cell receptor beta chains in this list originate from one sample, sequenced in a study of blood T cell repertoires in COVID-19. The method was immunoSEQ multiplex PCR; TCRdb's version includes in-frame clones alone and lacks a portion of them. Among over 100,000 clones listed, roughly 88% were seen once. Material: peripheral blood. These receptors all come from an elderly woman with active or convalescent COVID-19.

The chain is built from TRBV3-1 (or the pseudogene TRBV3-2) and TRBJ2-5, with a weak D call TRBD2 (5 bases). V was clipped by 1 base and J by 3 bases, with 12 bases between them. Germline V lookup: CDR1 LGHDT, CDR2 YNNKEL (reference sequence). The CDR3 extends over 15 amino acids. CDR3 loop: CASSQVGGREETQYF. The DNA of the CDR3 is TGTGCCAGCAGCCAAGTCGGCGGGCGCGAAGAGACCCAGTACTTC.

The CDR3 sequence: CASSPQTGLRQNTGELFF. The CDR3 DNA reads TGTGCCAGCAGCCCGCAGACAGGACTCAGGCAGAACACCGGGGAGCTGTTTTTT. The chain has TRBV7-9 and TRBJ2-2, with a weak D call TRBD1 (6 bases). Per the germline V gene, CDR1 is SEHNR and CDR2 is FQNEAQ (reference sequence). V was clipped by 5 bases and J by 1 base, with 20 bases between them. The CDR3 is 18 amino acids.

The chain carries TRBV7-9 and TRBJ1-3, with 7 positions matching TRBD1. The germline gives CDR1 SEHNR, CDR2 FQNEAQ (reference sequence). The CDR3 has 15 amino acids. V gave up 3 bases and J gave up 3 bases; unmatched junction bases: 5. The CDR3 spells CASSFQQGIGNTIYF. CDR3 DNA: TGTGCCAGCAGCTTTCAACAGGGGATTGGAAACACCATATATTTT.

This clone was seen just once. This chain joins TRBV4-1 and TRBJ2-7; D is perhaps TRBD1 (6 bases). In germline, CDR1 is MGHRA, CDR2 YSYEKL. V was cut by 3 bases and J by 4 bases, with 16 bases left in between. There are 15 residues in the CDR3. The CDR3 region is CASSQTTGDIYEQYF. For the CDR3, the DNA is TGCGCCAGCAGCCAGACGACAGGCGATATATACGAGCAGTACTTC.

The gene calls are TRBV18 and TRBJ1-2; the D gene is possibly TRBD1 (5 bases). Germline CDR1 is KGHSH and CDR2 is LQKENI. Trimming removed 4 bases from V and 4 bases from J, with 10 bases in between. The CDR3 has 13 residues. CDR3 sequence: CASSLDRTYGYTF. The CDR3 bases are TGTGCCAGCTCACTAGACAGAACCTATGGCTACACCTTC.

The chain combines TRBV27 with TRBJ2-7; D unresolved. This CDR3 spans 14 amino acids. Germline V lookup: CDR1 MNHEY, CDR2 SMNVEV (reference sequence). V lost 5 bases to trimming and J lost 4 bases, with 15 bases between them. The CDR3 nucleotides read TGTGCCAGCAGTCCACCCCATCGCCGGTACGAGCAGTACTTC. This translates into CASSPPHRRYEQYF.

CDR3 in DNA: TGCGCCAGCAGCTTCTGGCAGGGAAACGAGCAGTACTTC. It encodes CASSFWQGNEQYF. The chain combines TRBV5-1 with TRBJ2-7; a weak D match, TRBD1 (5 bases). The CDR3 covers 13 residues. The germline V and J ends were trimmed by 2 bases and 5 bases, with 11 bases remaining between them. Germline V gives CDR1 SGHRS, CDR2 YFSETQ.

This chain connects TRBV3-1 (or the pseudogene TRBV3-2) to TRBJ2-2; no clear D gene. V was pared by 1 base and J by 1 base, with 19 bases between. The CDR3 is 19 residues long. From germline, CDR1 is LGHDT and CDR2 YNNKEL (reference sequence). The CDR3 region has the DNA TGTGCCAGCAGCCAAGCCCCCGGCGGCCTTACTATGAACACCGGGGAGCTGTTTTTT. Protein sequence: CASSQAPGGLTMNTGELFF.

This chain connects TRBV28 to TRBJ1-4; TRBD1 matches 11 bases. Germline CDR1 is MDHEN and CDR2 is SYDVKM. This CDR3 is 15 amino acids long. V was clipped by 3 bases and J by 4 bases; unmatched bases: 1. For the CDR3, the DNA is TGTGCCAGCAGTTTGGGACAGGGGGTTAATGAAAAACTGTTTTTT. Encoded protein: CASSLGQGVNEKLFF.